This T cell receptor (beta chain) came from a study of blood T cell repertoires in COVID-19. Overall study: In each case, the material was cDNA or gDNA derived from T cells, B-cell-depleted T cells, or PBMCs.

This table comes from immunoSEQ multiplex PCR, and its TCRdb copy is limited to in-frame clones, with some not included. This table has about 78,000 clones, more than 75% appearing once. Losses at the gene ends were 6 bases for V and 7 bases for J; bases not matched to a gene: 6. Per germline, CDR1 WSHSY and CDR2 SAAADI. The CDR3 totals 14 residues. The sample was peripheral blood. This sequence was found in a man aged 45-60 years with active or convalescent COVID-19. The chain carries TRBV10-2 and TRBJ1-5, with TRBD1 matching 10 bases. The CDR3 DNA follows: TGCGCCAGCAGCCTCGGGACAGGGGACCAGCCCCAGCATTTT. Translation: CASSLGTGDQPQHF.